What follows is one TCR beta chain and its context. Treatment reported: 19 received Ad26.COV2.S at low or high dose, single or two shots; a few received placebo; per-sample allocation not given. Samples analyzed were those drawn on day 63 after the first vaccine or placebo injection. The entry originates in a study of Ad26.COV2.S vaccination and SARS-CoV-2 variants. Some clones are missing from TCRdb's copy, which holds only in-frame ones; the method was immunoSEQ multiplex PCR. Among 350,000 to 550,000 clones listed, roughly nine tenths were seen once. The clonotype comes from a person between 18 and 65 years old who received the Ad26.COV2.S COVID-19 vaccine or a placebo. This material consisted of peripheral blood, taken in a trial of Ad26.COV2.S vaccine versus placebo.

CDR3 in DNA: TGTGCCAGCAGCTTGGAGGCGGGGGGGGCCGGGACCCAGTACTTC. Its translation: CASSLEAGGAGTQYF. The V and J genes are TRBV7-2 and TRBJ2-5; TRBD2 aligns across 9 bases. Trimming at V came to 3 bases and at J to 7 bases, leaving 9 bases not matched to a gene. The CDR3 has 15 amino acids. Germline V CDR1 and CDR2: SGHTA, FQGNSA. The full variable domain, rest sourced from reference TRBV7-2 and TRBJ2-5, is GAGVSQSPSNKVTEKGKDVELRCDPISGHTALYWYRQSLGQGLEFLIYFQGNSAPDKSGLPSDRFSAERTGGSVSTLTIQRTQQEDSAVYLCASSLEAGGAGTQYFGPGTRLLVL.